This T cell receptor (beta chain) came from a study of human T cells and chemical hapten exposure. Time point specified: patch test 3, about 24 weeks after DPC sensitization. Described treatment: therapeutic diphenylcyclopropenone sensitization with weekly scalp DPC. The starting material, unfractionated whole blood, was used for total RNA extraction. Attachment of unique molecular identifiers to individual cDNA molecules was performed in the library. TCRdb re-called the RACE reads with MiXCR, one entry per CDR3 protein. Counted here are some 38,000 distinct CDR3 sequences, over 7.5% occurring once; the ten biggest clones make up 26%. This clonotype was counted at least ten times. Losses at the gene ends were 1 base for V and 6 bases for J; bases not matched to a gene: 11. Germline-derived CDR1 and CDR2 are MGHRA and YSYEKL. This CDR3 spans 19 amino acids.

This sample comprised whole blood, obtained in connection with sensitization to the hapten diphenylcyclopropenone (DPC). The TCR sequence derives from a man aged 45-60 years with alopecia areata. Some clones in this sample may be carry-over from other donors' samples. The V call is TRBV4-1, the J call TRBJ2-1; 14 nucleotides line up with TRBD2. The chain's CDR3 is CASSQVYLTGLAGVNEQFF. The CDR3 DNA reads as TGCGCCAGCAGCCAAGTTTACCTCACGGGACTAGCGGGAGTCAATGAGCAGTTCTTC.